Below are 9 T cell receptor beta chains sequenced from a single sample in a study of shared T cell receptors in the human thymus. Assay: immunoSEQ multiplex PCR; the TCRdb copy retains only in-frame clones and omits some. The table has under 700,000 clones, around 82% seen once. These data were likewise used in another study, on human thymus T cells.

The sequenced sample was thymocytes. The receptors were sampled from a boy under two years old with a congenital heart defect.

The chain recombines TRBV21-1 with TRBJ1-1; the listed D gene, TRBD1, was not tested against the DNA. TRBV21-1 is a pseudogene segment. The CDR3 has 15 residues. The chain's CDR3 is CASSGDRGQSTEAFF. In DNA form, the CDR3 reads TGTGCCAGCAGCGGGGACAGGGGGCAGAGCACTGAAGCTTTCTTT.

This clone was picked up one time. The V gene is TRBV6-1, the J gene TRBJ2-1; TRBD2 is a possible D gene (6 bases). CDR1 is MNHNS, CDR2 SASEGT, per germline. Trimming stripped 0 bases from V and 6 bases from J, with 15 bases between. CDR3 length: 16 amino acids. The DNA of the CDR3 is TGTGCCAGCAGTGAAGCGCCTACTAGCAGGCGCAATGAGCAGTTCTTC. This gives the protein CASSEAPTSRRNEQFF.

J is TRBJ2-7 and V is TRBV7-4, with 11 bases aligning to TRBD2. CDR3 size: 16 residues. J gave up 4 bases and V 7 bases, and 12 bases lay outside the gene matches. Germline CDR1 and CDR2: SGHVT and SQSDAQ. The CDR3 region has the DNA TGTGCCAGCATCACCGTCCTACTAGCGGGAGTGTACGAGCAGTACTTC. Its protein product is CASITVLLAGVYEQYF.

This clone was recorded a few times. V is TRBV6-5 and J is TRBJ2-7, with D unclear. V was trimmed by 8 bases and J by 6 bases, leaving 14 bases between them. The CDR3 contains 12 residues. The germline gives CDR1 MNHEY, CDR2 SVGAGI. CDR3 sequence reads: CASSQAGGEQYF. For the CDR3, the DNA is TGTGCCAGCTCCCAAGCAGGTGGCGAGCAGTACTTC.

This rearrangement joins TRBV29-1 to TRBJ1-1; D is possibly TRBD1 (6 bases). There are 15 residues in the CDR3. CDR1 is SQVTM, CDR2 ANQGSEA, per germline. V lost 4 bases and J lost 5, with 20 bases in between. This CDR3 is CSVVAEVGACTEAFF. The DNA of the CDR3 is TGCAGCGTTGTTGCGGAAGTGGGGGCATGTACTGAAGCTTTCTTT.

This chain uses TRBV4-3 with TRBJ2-5, with unresolved D. CDR3 size: 15 residues. Germline V lookup: CDR1 LGHNA, CDR2 YSLEER. The germline V and J ends were trimmed by 4 bases and 5 bases, with 17 bases remaining between them. CDR3 nucleotides: TGCGCCAGCAGCCCACACCCCCCGCTGAGGGAGACCCAGTACTTC. It yields the protein CASSPHPPLRETQYF.

The gene calls are TRBV19 and TRBJ2-3; the D gene is possibly TRBD1 (6 bases). The length of the CDR3 is 17 residues. The V gene lost 8 bases and the J gene lost 0 bases, with 21 bases spanning the gap. Germline values: CDR1 LNHDA, CDR2 SQIVND (reference sequence). The CDR3 loop is CASRQGRKSFSTDTQYF. The CDR3 coding sequence is TGTGCCAGTCGCCAGGGGCGAAAGTCTTTTAGCACAGATACGCAGTATTTT.

The rearrangement joins TRBV29-1 to TRBJ1-1, with a weak D call TRBD1 (6 bases). Trimming stripped 6 bases from V and 3 bases from J, with 17 bases between. Looked up from germline, CDR1 is SQVTM and CDR2 is ANQGSEA. There are 14 residues in the CDR3. CDR3 loop: CSVGWTERDTEAFF. CDR3 bases: TGCAGCGTGGGATGGACAGAGAGGGACACTGAAGCTTTCTTT.

The chain has TRBV7-2 and TRBJ2-3; 7 nucleotides align to TRBD2. In germline, CDR1 is SGHTA, CDR2 FQGNSA. Trimming at V came to 1 base and at J to 1 base, leaving 8 bases not matched to a gene. This CDR3 region has 17 residues. As DNA, the CDR3 is TGTGCCAGCAGCTTAGGGGGAGGGGTGCTGGGCACAGATACGCAGTATTTT. Translating gives CASSLGGGVLGTDTQYF.